This TCR beta chain emerged from a study of T cell responses to AZD1222 COVID-19 vaccine. Study background: Combined were second doses at about 4 or about 12 weeks. Study results and caveats: Reportedly, close to half of spike-specific TCRs are directed against unmutated variant regions. After two AZD1222 doses, spike-specific TCR breadth and depth rose versus day 0.

V dropped 6 bases and J dropped 4; count of bases not matched to a gene: 4. The germline gives CDR1 LGHNT, CDR2 FRNRAP. The CDR3 spans 15 residues. This clone has just one count. No antigen is known for it. Data came from immunoSEQ multiplex PCR; TCRdb stores just in-frame clones and leaves some out. Among roughly 100,000 clones listed, nearly 90% were seen once. This sequence joins TRBV12-5 and TRBJ2-5; the match to TRBD2 covers 14 bases. The source is an adult in good health. Sequenced here: peripheral blood, sampled on day 0 of AZD1222 vaccination. CDR3 protein: CASGLTSGGGETQYF. The CDR3 DNA follows: TGTGCTAGTGGATTGACTAGCGGGGGGGGAGAGACCCAGTACTTC.